These T cell receptor beta chains were read from a single sample in a study of T cells after posttransplantation cyclophosphamide. Some clones are missing from TCRdb's copy, which holds only in-frame ones; the method was immunoSEQ multiplex PCR. The sample was found to contain 25,000 to 35,000 clones, and every one recurs. Sequencing was done on a sample of PBMCs. The receptor set was obtained from a woman in her twenties or thirties in good health and a related stem cell transplant donor. Both conserved end residues are part of each CDR3. Size tells how often a clone was seen (once, few, many) or the class of an expanded clone, and some rows leave it out.

cdr3_aa | v_call | clone_size | j_call
CASSYRTGPQVSYGYTF | TRBV6-2/TRBV6-3 | many | TRBJ1-2
CASRTVNTEAFF | TRBV19 | many | TRBJ1-1
CASSPRTSGGYTYEQYF | TRBV4-3 | many | TRBJ2-7
CASSPLRDRAYNEQFF | TRBV19 | many | TRBJ2-1
CASSQAGASGANVLTF | TRBV19 | many | TRBJ2-6
CASADGGRLNEKLFF | TRBV28 | NA | TRBJ1-4
CASSLPSGASIMNTEAFF | TRBV7-9 | many | TRBJ1-1
CASSYSSLYRGDTIYF | TRBV6-6 | many | TRBJ1-3
CASSSWQVGEKLFF | TRBV12-3/TRBV12-4 | many | TRBJ1-4
CAWSGGGGPLHF | TRBV30 | NA | TRBJ1-6
CASSLYGSGSTIYF | TRBV27 | many | TRBJ1-3
CASSSHGTGRIEAFF | TRBV5-6 | many | TRBJ1-1
CASSEPSGGGTDTQYF | TRBV25-1 | NA | TRBJ2-3
CASSLNPSGEYEQYF | TRBV7-2 | many | TRBJ2-7
CASSLFKGAGSSGNTIYF | TRBV5-8 | many | TRBJ1-3
CASSLEAGGYEQYF | TRBV7-9 | many | TRBJ2-7
CASSQDRARGRGDTQYF | TRBV4-1 | many | TRBJ2-3
CASRASGQLNYGYTF | TRBV28 | NA | TRBJ1-2
CASSTNLSGGNTIYF | TRBV5-1 | many | TRBJ1-3
CASSEGGVTYNEQFF | TRBV5-1 | few | TRBJ2-1
CASSNPWSQGRDYEQYF | TRBV5-4 | many | TRBJ2-7
CASSLEVGGSTDTQYF | TRBV11-2 | few | TRBJ2-3
CASSLTVGYGYTF | TRBV27 | NA | TRBJ1-2
CASSPGGGNEQYF | TRBV18 | many | TRBJ2-7
CASSYSIWGGTGYTF | TRBV6-5 | few | TRBJ1-2
CASRFPQGRSTEAFF | TRBV27 | many | TRBJ1-1
CASDHRDFLHSTDTQYF | TRBV28 | medium-sized | TRBJ2-3
CASRTMIYRGIGTEAFF | TRBV6-2/TRBV6-3 | many | TRBJ1-1
CASSPLGASNTGELFF | TRBV9 | many | TRBJ2-2
CASSLAVSGNTIYF | TRBV7-6 | many | TRBJ1-3
CASSTRGEKLFF | TRBV27 | many | TRBJ1-4
CASSLARGGGEKLFF | TRBV5-4 | many | TRBJ1-4
CASSPRLDTEAFF | TRBV14 | many | TRBJ1-1